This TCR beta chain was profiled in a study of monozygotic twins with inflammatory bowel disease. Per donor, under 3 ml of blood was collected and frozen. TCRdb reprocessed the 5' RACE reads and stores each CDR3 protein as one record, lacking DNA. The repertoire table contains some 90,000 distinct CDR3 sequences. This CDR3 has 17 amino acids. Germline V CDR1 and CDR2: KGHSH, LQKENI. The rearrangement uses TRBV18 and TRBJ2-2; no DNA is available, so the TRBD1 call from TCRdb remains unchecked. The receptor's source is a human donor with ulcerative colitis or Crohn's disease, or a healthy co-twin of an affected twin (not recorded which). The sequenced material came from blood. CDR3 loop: CASSPTARGSNTGELFF.